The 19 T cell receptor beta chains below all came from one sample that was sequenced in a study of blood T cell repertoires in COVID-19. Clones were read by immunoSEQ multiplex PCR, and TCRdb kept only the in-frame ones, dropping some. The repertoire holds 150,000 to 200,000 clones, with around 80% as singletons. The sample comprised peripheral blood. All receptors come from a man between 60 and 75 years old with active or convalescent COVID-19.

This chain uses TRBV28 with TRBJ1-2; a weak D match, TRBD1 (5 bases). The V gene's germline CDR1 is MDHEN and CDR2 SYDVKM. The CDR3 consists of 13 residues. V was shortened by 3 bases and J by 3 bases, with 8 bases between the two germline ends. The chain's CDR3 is CASSLGQYYGYTF. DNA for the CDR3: TGTGCCAGCAGTTTGGGGCAGTACTATGGCTACACCTTC.

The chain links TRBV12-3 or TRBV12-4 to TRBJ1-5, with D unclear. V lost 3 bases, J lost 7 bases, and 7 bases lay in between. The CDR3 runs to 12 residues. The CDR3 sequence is CASSFEGQPQHF. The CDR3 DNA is TGTGCCAGCAGTTTCGAGGGCCAGCCCCAGCATTTT.

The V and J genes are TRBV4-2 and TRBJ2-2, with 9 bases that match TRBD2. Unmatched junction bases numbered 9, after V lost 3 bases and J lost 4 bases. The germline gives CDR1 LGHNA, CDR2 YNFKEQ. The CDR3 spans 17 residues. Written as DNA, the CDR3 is TGTGCCAGCAGCCAGGAAACCGGGACTAGCTCCACCGGGGAGCTGTTTTTT. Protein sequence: CASSQETGTSSTGELFF.

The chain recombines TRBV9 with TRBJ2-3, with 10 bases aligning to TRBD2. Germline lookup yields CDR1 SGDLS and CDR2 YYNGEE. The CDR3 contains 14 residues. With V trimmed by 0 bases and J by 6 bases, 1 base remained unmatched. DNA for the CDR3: TGTGCCAGCAGCGTAGGACTAGCGGGCGATACGCAGTATTTT. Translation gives CASSVGLAGDTQYF.

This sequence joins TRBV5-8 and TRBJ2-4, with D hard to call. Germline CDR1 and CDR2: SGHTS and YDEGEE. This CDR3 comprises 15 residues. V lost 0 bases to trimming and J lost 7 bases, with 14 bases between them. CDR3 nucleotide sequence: TGTGCCAGCAGCTTGGTTAGAACCGCGAGGAACATTCAGTACTTC. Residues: CASSLVRTARNIQYF.

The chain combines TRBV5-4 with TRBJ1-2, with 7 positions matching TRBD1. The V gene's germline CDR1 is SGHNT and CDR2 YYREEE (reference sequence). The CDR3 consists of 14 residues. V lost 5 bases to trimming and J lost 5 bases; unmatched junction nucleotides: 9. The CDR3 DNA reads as TGTGCCAGCAGGCGTGCCGGGACAGATTATGGCTACACCTTC. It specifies CASRRAGTDYGYTF.

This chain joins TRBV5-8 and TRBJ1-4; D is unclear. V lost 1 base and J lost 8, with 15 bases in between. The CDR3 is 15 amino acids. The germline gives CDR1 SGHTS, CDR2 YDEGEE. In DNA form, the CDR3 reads TGTGCCAGCAGCTTGTCGTGGCAGGTCGGCGAAAAACTGTTTTTT. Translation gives CASSLSWQVGEKLFF.

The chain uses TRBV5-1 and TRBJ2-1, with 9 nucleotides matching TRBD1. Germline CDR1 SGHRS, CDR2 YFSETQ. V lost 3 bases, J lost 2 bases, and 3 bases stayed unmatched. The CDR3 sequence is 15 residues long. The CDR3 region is CASSSGTGTYNEQFF. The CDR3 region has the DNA TGCGCCAGCAGCTCCGGGACAGGGACCTACAATGAGCAGTTCTTC.

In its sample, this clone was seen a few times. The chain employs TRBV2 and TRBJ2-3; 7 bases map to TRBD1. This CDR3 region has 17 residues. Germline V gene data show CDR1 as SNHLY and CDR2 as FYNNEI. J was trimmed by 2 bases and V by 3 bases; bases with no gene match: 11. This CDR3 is CASSDPLTGVDTDTQYF. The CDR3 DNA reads TGTGCCAGCAGTGATCCACTTACAGGGGTCGACACAGATACGCAGTATTTT.

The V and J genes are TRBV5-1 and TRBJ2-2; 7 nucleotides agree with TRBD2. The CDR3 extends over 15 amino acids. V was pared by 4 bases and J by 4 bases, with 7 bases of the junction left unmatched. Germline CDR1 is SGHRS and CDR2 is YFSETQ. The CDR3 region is CASSPATSATGELFF. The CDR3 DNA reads TGCGCCAGCAGCCCGGCCACTAGCGCCACCGGGGAGCTGTTTTTT.

CDR3 sequence reads: CASTSDRNEQFF. CDR3 in DNA: TGTGCCAGCACCTCGGACAGAAATGAGCAGTTCTTC. The rearrangement uses TRBV2 and TRBJ2-1, with D maybe TRBD1 (6 bases). Trimming took 7 bases from V and 7 from J, leaving 11 bases between them. Germline lookup yields CDR1 SNHLY and CDR2 FYNNEI. CDR3 length: 12 residues.

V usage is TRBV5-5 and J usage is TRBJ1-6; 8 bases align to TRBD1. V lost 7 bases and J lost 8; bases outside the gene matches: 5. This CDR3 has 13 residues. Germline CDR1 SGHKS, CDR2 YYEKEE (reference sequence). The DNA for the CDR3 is TGTGCCAGCTCGGGACAGGCAGATTCACCCCTCCACTTT. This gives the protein CASSGQADSPLHF.

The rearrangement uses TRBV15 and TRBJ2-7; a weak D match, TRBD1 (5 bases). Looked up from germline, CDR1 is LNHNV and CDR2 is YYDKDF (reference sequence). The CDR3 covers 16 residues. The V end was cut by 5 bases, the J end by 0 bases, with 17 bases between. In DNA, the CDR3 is TGTGCCACCAGCCACCTTTTAGGGGCAAACTCCTACGAGCAGTACTTC. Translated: CATSHLLGANSYEQYF.

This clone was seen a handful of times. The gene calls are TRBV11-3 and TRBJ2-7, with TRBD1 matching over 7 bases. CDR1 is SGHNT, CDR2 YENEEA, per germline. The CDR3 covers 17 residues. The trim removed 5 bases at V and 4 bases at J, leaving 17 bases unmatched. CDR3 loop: CASSVRVDWDSLYEQYF. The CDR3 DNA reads TGTGCCAGCAGCGTTAGAGTTGACTGGGACAGCCTTTACGAGCAGTACTTC.

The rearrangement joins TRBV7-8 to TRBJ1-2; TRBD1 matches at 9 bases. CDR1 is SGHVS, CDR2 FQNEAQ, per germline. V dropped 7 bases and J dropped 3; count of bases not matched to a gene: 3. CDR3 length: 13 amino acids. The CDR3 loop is CASTWDRDYGYTF. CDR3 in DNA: TGTGCCAGCACCTGGGACAGGGACTATGGCTACACCTTC.

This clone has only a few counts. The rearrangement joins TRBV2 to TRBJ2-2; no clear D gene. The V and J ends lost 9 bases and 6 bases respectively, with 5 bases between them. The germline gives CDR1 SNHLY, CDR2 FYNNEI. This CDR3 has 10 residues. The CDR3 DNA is TGTGCCAGGGGCCCCGGGGAGCTGTTTTTT. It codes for CARGPGELFF. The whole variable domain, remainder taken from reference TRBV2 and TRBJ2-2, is EPEVTQTPSHQVTQMGQEVILRCVPISNHLYFYWYRQILGQKVEFLVSFYNNEISEKSEIFDDQFSVERPDGSNFTLKIRSTKLEDSAMYFCARGPGELFFGEGSRLTVL.

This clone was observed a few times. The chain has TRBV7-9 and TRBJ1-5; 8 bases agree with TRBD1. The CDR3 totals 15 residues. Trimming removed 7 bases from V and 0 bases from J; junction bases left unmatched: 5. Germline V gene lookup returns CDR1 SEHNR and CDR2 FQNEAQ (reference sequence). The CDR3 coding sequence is TGTGCCAGCACCCAAACAGGGGGTAGCAATCAGCCCCAGCATTTT. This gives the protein CASTQTGGSNQPQHF.

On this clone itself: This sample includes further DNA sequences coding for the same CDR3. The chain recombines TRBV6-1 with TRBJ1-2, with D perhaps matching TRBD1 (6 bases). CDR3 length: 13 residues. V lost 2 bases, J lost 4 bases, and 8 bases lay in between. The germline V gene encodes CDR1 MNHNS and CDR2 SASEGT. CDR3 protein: CASSEKGVYGYTF. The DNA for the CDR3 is TGTGCCAGCAGTGAAAAGGGGGTCTATGGCTACACCTTC.

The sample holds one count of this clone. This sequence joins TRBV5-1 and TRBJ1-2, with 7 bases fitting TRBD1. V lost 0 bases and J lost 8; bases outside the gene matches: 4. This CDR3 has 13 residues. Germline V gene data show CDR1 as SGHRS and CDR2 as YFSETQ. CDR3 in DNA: TGCGCCAGCAGCTTGGAGACAGGGTACGGCTACACCTTC. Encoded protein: CASSLETGYGYTF.